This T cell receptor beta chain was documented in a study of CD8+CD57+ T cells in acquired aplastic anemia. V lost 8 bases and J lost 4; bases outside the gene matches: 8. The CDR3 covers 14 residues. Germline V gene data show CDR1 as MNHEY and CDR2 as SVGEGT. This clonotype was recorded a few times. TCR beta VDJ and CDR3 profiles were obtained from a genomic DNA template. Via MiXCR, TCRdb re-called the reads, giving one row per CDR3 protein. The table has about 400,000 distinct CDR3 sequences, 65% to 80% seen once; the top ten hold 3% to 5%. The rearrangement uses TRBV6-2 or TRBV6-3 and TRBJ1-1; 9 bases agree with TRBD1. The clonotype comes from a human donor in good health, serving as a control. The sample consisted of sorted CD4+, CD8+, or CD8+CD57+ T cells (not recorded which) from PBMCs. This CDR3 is CASCKQGAPTEAFF. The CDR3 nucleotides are TGTGCCAGCTGTAAACAGGGGGCGCCCACTGAAGCTTTCTTT.